A selection of T cell receptor beta chains follows, all from one sample in a study of response to subunit inactivated influenza vaccine. TCRdb independently ran MiXCR on the RT-PCR reads; one entry per CDR3 protein. The table shows around 490,000 distinct CDR3 sequences, with less than 8% occurring only once. The sequenced sample was PBMCs from blood, obtained less than 25 months after vaccination. These receptors originate from a man in his fifties or sixties who received an inactivated influenza vaccine. CDR3s include the opening cysteine and the closing phenylalanine or tryptophan. D genes are given only for firm matches. Clone size is given for some rows only: seen once, a few or many times, or a class if the clone is expanded.

V gene	clone size	J gene	CDR3 length	D gene	CDR3 DNA	CDR3 protein
TRBV2	.	TRBJ1-4	13	.	TGTGCCAGCAGCCCGAATACGGATGAAAAACTGTTTTTT	CASSPNTDEKLFF
TRBV4-3	many	TRBJ2-7	17	TRBD2	TGCGCCAGCAGCCGAGGACTAGCGGGAGGCAGGTCCTACGAGCAGTACTTC	CASSRGLAGGRSYEQYF
TRBV5-1	many	TRBJ2-1	13	.	TGCGCCAGCAGCCAATCGGACCACAATGAGCAGTTCTTC	CASSQSDHNEQFF
TRBV7-2	few	TRBJ2-1	15	.	TGTGCCAGCAGCGGCGGCCGACCCAGGGAGGATGAGCAGTTCTTC	CASSGGRPREDEQFF
TRBV10-2	many	TRBJ2-1	13	.	TGCGCCAGCACTTGGACAGCAAACAATGAGCAGTTCTTC	CASTWTANNEQFF
TRBV7-9	.	TRBJ1-2	13	.	TGTGCCAGCAGCTTGGACGGACCGGAGGGCTACACCTTC	CASSLDGPEGYTF
TRBV18	many	TRBJ2-5	16	TRBD2	TGTGCCAGCTCACTTGCCGCGACTAGCGTACAAGAGACCCAGTACTTC	CASSLAATSVQETQYF
TRBV29-1	many	TRBJ2-5	14	.	TGCAGCGCCCGAGGGCTTGGGCCTCAAGAGACCCAGTACTTC	CSARGLGPQETQYF
TRBV6-2/TRBV6-3	few	TRBJ1-1	14	.	TGTGCCAGCAGTTACACCGACATGAACACTGAAGCTTTCTTT	CASSYTDMNTEAFF
TRBV28	many	TRBJ2-7	12	.	TGTGCCAGCAGTCCCAATTGGGGGGAGCAGTACTTC	CASSPNWGEQYF
TRBV5-1	.	TRBJ1-1	18	.	TGCGCCAGCAGCTTGGTCCAGTGGGGCCGTGCCTCGAACACTGAAGCTTTCTTT	CASSLVQWGRASNTEAFF
TRBV29-1	.	TRBJ2-1	11	.	TGCAGCGGGAGGGGGGTGAATGAGCAGTTCTTC	CSGRGVNEQFF
TRBV7-8	.	TRBJ2-3	14	.	TGTGCCAGCAGCCCGTTCAGTGTCACAGATACGCAGTATTTT	CASSPFSVTDTQYF
TRBV3-1	.	TRBJ1-5	15	.	TGTGCCAGCAGCCAAGAATTGAATAGCAATCAGCCCCAGCATTTT	CASSQELNSNQPQHF
TRBV10-3	many	TRBJ1-1	13	TRBD1	TGTGCCATCACGGGACAGCAGAACACTGAAGCTTTCTTT	CAITGQQNTEAFF
TRBV6-1	.	TRBJ2-4	16	.	TGTGCCAGCAGTATCCAGGGACGATCTGGGAAAAACATTCAGTACTTC	CASSIQGRSGKNIQYF
TRBV6-5	many	TRBJ2-7	12	.	TGTGCCAGCAGTGGCGGGGCCTACGAGCAGTACTTC	CASSGGAYEQYF
TRBV28	many	TRBJ2-7	21	TRBD2	TGTGCCAGCAGTTTTCCGGCGAAAAGAACGAGGGGACTAGCGGGAGAGATCGAGCAGTACTTC	CASSFPAKRTRGLAGEIEQYF
TRBV29-1	.	TRBJ1-5	14	TRBD1	TGCAGCGCCCTGACAGGGGTAAGCAATCAGCCCCAGCATTTT	CSALTGVSNQPQHF
TRBV15	.	TRBJ2-1	18	.	TGTGCCACCAGCAGAGCCTTCTCCGGGATGAGCTCCTACAATGAGCAGTTCTTC	CATSRAFSGMSSYNEQFF
TRBV20-1	few	TRBJ2-1	11	TRBD2	TGCAGTGCTGCAGGGACTAGCAAGCCGTTCTTC	CSAAGTSKPFF
TRBV20-1	few	TRBJ2-7	18	TRBD2	TGCAGTGCTGACCCGGGACTAGCGGGAGGGCCTTACCTCTACGAGCAGTACTTC	CSADPGLAGGPYLYEQYF
TRBV7-2	.	TRBJ2-4	17	TRBD2	TGTGCCAGCAGCTTAGTTGCCTGGCGGGGGGACAAAAACATTCAGTACTTC	CASSLVAWRGDKNIQYF
TRBV7-8	.	TRBJ1-1	14	.	TGTGCCAGCAGCTTAGATTCAGGGCGGACTGAAGCTTTCTTT	CASSLDSGRTEAFF
TRBV5-4	.	TRBJ1-1	15	.	TGTGCCAGCAGCTTTGCCTCGGTCGTGAACACTGAAGCTTTCTTT	CASSFASVVNTEAFF
TRBV5-1	many	TRBJ1-2	14	TRBD1	TGCGCCAGCAGCCGACAGGGGGGAGACTATGGCTACACCTTC	CASSRQGGDYGYTF
TRBV6-5	.	TRBJ2-3	14	.	TGTGCCAGCAGTTACGAGGCTAGCACAGATACGCAGTATTTT	CASSYEASTDTQYF
TRBV7-9	.	TRBJ2-7	17	TRBD2	TGTGCCAGCAGCTTAGATAGTGCGGGAGGCCGAGCCTACGAGCAGTACTTC	CASSLDSAGGRAYEQYF
TRBV9	.	TRBJ2-5	15	.	TGTGCCAGCAGCGTTATGGGGGACCGAACGGAGACCCAGTACTTC	CASSVMGDRTETQYF
TRBV6-1	many	TRBJ2-3	17	.	TGTGCCAGCAGCGACCCCTATATGCTTGGGCTCACAGATACGCAGTATTTT	CASSDPYMLGLTDTQYF
TRBV20-1	few	TRBJ2-1	13	.	TGCAGTGCGAAGACTGCCTCCTACAATGAGCAGTTCTTC	CSAKTASYNEQFF
TRBV18	.	TRBJ1-4	15	.	TGTGCCAGCTCGCCCCCCCGGGGTACGGATGAAAAACTGTTTTTT	CASSPPRGTDEKLFF
TRBV12-3/TRBV12-4	few	TRBJ2-7	15	.	TGTGCCAGCAGTTTAGCTAGCGTGCGATTCTACGAGCAGTACTTC	CASSLASVRFYEQYF
TRBV4-1	.	TRBJ1-1	15	.	TGCGCCAGCAGCCAAGATCCCCGGGCAGGGAGATCAGCTTTCTTT	CASSQDPRAGRSAFF
TRBV27	.	TRBJ2-2	14	TRBD1	TGTGCCAGCAGTTCTTGGACAGGGACCGGGGAGCTGTTTTTT	CASSSWTGTGELFF
TRBV20-1	once	TRBJ2-4	13	.	TGCAGTGCTAGAACGGACGCCAAAAACATTCAGTACTTC	CSARTDAKNIQYF
TRBV7-9	.	TRBJ2-1	15	TRBD1	TGTGCCAGCAGCTTTCAAACAGGGGCCTACAATGAGCAGTTCTTC	CASSFQTGAYNEQFF
TRBV5-1	.	TRBJ1-3	14	TRBD1	TGCGCCAGCACCCAGGGGGGACCTGGAAACACCATATATTTT	CASTQGGPGNTIYF
TRBV7-9	many	TRBJ2-4	16	TRBD1	TGTGCCAGCAGCCCACCAGGGGGCGCTGGCAAAAACATTCAGTACTTC	CASSPPGGAGKNIQYF
TRBV20-1	.	TRBJ2-1	14	TRBD2	TGCAGTGCCAAGCGGGGGGTCCCGTGGAATGAGCAGTTCTTC	CSAKRGVPWNEQFF
TRBV24-1	.	TRBJ2-5	15	.	TGTGCCACCAGTGATCCCAAGGGGGAACAAGAGACCCAGTACTTC	CATSDPKGEQETQYF
TRBV27	many	TRBJ2-4	14	.	TGTGCCAGCAGCTCTCCACCGGGGCTGAACATTCAGTACTTC	CASSSPPGLNIQYF
TRBV7-6	many	TRBJ2-3	15	.	TGTGCCAGCAGCTTAGCTAGCGGAATATCAGATACGCAGTATTTT	CASSLASGISDTQYF
TRBV7-2	.	TRBJ1-6	14	.	TGTGCCAGCAGCGAACCCCGGCCGAATTCACCCCTCCACTTT	CASSEPRPNSPLHF
TRBV27	.	TRBJ2-2	17	TRBD1	TGTGCCAGCAGTCCACCCACCGGACAGGGGGTCACCGGGGAGCTGTTTTTT	CASSPPTGQGVTGELFF
TRBV4-3	many	TRBJ2-1	16	.	TGCGCCAGCAGCCAAGTTCTACTACCCTCCTACAATGAGCAGTTCTTC	CASSQVLLPSYNEQFF
TRBV5-1	many	TRBJ2-5	14	TRBD1	TGCGCCAGCAGCTGGGGACAGCTTCAAGAGACCCAGTACTTC	CASSWGQLQETQYF
TRBV25-1	.	TRBJ2-7	15	TRBD1	TGTGCCAGCAGTGAACCCGAAGGGGGCAGATACGAGCAGTACTTC	CASSEPEGGRYEQYF
TRBV7-9	.	TRBJ1-1	14	.	TGTGCCAGCAGCTTAGAACAGGAAAACACTGAAGCTTTCTTT	CASSLEQENTEAFF
TRBV20-1	many	TRBJ2-1	10	.	TGCAGTGCTAGAGACAATGAGCAGTTCTTC	CSARDNEQFF